This T cell receptor (beta chain) came from a study of blood T cell repertoires in COVID-19. Measured with immunoSEQ multiplex PCR; TCRdb has only the in-frame clones, and not every one. The sample contains about 100,000 clones, roughly 77% of which appear only once. J was trimmed by 0 bases and V by 7 bases; bases with no gene match: 4. The CDR3 covers 15 residues. CDR1 and CDR2 from the germline V gene are MNHEY and SVGAGI. The chain couples TRBV6-5 to TRBJ2-2, with 8 positions matching TRBD1. Sequencing was performed on peripheral blood. This TCR derives from a human donor in a cohort sampled during active COVID-19. CDR3 nucleotide sequence: TGTGCCAGCACTCTGGACAGGGCGAACACCGGGGAGCTGTTTTTT. This translates into CASTLDRANTGELFF.